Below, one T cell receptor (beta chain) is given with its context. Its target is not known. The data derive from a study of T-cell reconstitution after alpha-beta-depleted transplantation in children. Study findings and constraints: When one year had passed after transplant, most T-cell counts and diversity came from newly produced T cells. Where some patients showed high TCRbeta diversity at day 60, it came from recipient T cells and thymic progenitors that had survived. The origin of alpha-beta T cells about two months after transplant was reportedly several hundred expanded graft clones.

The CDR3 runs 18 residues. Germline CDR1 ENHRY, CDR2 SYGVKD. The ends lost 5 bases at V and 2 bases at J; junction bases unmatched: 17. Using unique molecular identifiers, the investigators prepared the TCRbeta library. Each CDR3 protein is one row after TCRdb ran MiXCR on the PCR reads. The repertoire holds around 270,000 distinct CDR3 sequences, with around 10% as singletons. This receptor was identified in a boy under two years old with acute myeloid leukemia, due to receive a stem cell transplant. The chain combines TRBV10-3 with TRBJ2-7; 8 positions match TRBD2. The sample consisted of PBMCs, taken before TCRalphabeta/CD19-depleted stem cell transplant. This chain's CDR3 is CAISSSGLAGTVPYEQYF. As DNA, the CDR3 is TGTGCCATCAGTTCCTCTGGACTAGCCGGGACCGTACCCTACGAGCAGTACTTC.